These T cell receptor beta chains were read from a single sample in a study of shared clonotypes between healthy human individuals. The repertoire was sequenced with immunoSEQ multiplex PCR; TCRdb's copy has only in-frame clones and lacks some. The table shows millions of clones, with roughly 95% occurring only once. Sequencing was done on a sample of naive CD8+ T cells sorted from blood. The receptors were sampled from a man aged 18 to 29 in good health. Each CDR3 is given with its conserved first and last residue. D genes are given only for firm matches. The size entry is marked missing in some rows and otherwise reads once, few, many or a size class.

V gene	clone size	D gene	J gene	CDR3 protein	CDR3 DNA
TRBV6-4	-	TRBD2	TRBJ2-7	CASSDLRTSGSYEQYF	TGTGCCAGCAGTGACTTAAGGACTAGCGGGAGTTACGAGCAGTACTTC
TRBV18	-	-	TRBJ2-7	CASSPPDGLSYEQYF	TGTGCCAGCTCACCACCGGACGGACTTTCCTACGAGCAGTACTTC
TRBV7-2	few	-	TRBJ2-1	CASSLAYAGSYNEQFF	TGTGCCAGCAGCTTAGCCTATGCGGGCTCCTACAATGAGCAGTTCTTC
TRBV4-1	-	-	TRBJ2-7	CASSQDPRGEQYF	TGCGCCAGCAGCCAAGATCCAAGAGGGGAGCAGTACTTC
TRBV11-2	-	-	TRBJ2-7	CASSLHAPASYEQYF	TGTGCCAGCAGCTTACACGCTCCAGCCTCCTACGAGCAGTACTTC
TRBV4-1	-	TRBD1	TRBJ1-4	CASSPGTGGAKLFF	TGCGCCAGCAGCCCGGGGACAGGGGGGGCGAAACTGTTTTTT
TRBV4-1	-	TRBD2	TRBJ2-1	CASSPRGTSGNHFYNEQFF	TGCGCCAGCAGCCCGAGGGGGACTAGCGGGAACCATTTCTACAATGAGCAGTTCTTC
TRBV7-2	-	TRBD2	TRBJ2-3	CASSLLAGGRPDTQYF	TGTGCCAGCAGCCTACTAGCGGGAGGACGCCCAGATACGCAGTATTTT
TRBV4-1	-	-	TRBJ2-7	CASSLETVSYEQYF	TGCGCCAGCAGCCTCGAGACAGTCTCCTACGAGCAGTACTTC
TRBV4-1	once	TRBD1	TRBJ2-5	CASSQVQGVTQYF	TGCGCCAGCAGCCAAGTTCAGGGGGTGACCCAGTACTTC
TRBV7-9	-	TRBD1	TRBJ1-5	CASSFWTGNPYSNQPQHF	TGTGCCAGCAGCTTCTGGACAGGGAACCCTTATAGCAATCAGCCCCAGCATTTT
TRBV9	-	-	TRBJ1-6	CASSVGSTPLHF	TGTGCCAGCAGCGTGGGTTCGACACCCCTCCACTTT
TRBV6-1	-	TRBD1	TRBJ1-4	CASREGQVNEKLFF	TGTGCCAGCAGAGAGGGACAGGTTAATGAAAAACTGTTTTTT
TRBV11-2	-	-	TRBJ2-7	CASSSGVGYEQYF	TGTGCCAGCAGTTCAGGAGTGGGGTACGAGCAGTACTTC
TRBV6-5	-	-	TRBJ2-1	CASSYSTARLDEQFF	TGTGCCAGCAGTTACTCGACCGCGCGTCTCGATGAGCAGTTCTTC
TRBV4-3	-	TRBD2	TRBJ2-1	CASSHSMNPGLISGDEQFF	TGCGCCAGCAGCCATTCGATGAATCCGGGACTAATATCTGGGGATGAGCAGTTCTTC
TRBV2	-	-	TRBJ2-1	CASRIAAHNEQFF	TGTGCCAGCAGAATAGCAGCGCACAATGAGCAGTTCTTC
TRBV29-1	-	TRBD1	TRBJ1-1	CSVTSPGQLGTEAFF	TGCAGCGTGACCTCCCCGGGACAGCTAGGGACTGAAGCTTTCTTT